This T cell receptor (beta chain) came from a study of T cells in Graves' hyperthyroidism and ophthalmopathy. Authors of the study amplified TCR beta CDR3 regions from RNA transcripts. The HTBI primer set drove a first-round RT-PCR of the TCR CDR3. Using its own MiXCR run on the multiplex PCR reads, TCRdb lists one record per CDR3 protein. The sample includes 300,000 to 450,000 distinct CDR3 sequences, 15% of them seen just once. Germline V gives CDR1 SGHAT, CDR2 FQNNGV. The junction had 2 bases not matched to a gene; V was cut back by 6 bases and J by 5 bases. CDR3 length: 13 amino acids. Many counts were recorded for this clonotype. It was considered stable Graves' hyperthyroidism when ophthalmopathy did not progress within 18 months. Patients aged 18 to 65 with hyperthyroidism were newly diagnosed, with duration under 2 months. In making diagnoses, clinical symptoms, serum thyroxine and TRAb, thyroid ultrasound and orbital computed tomography were all used. 10 ml of fresh peripheral blood supplied the PBMCs.

This clonotype was sampled from a woman between 25 and 40 years old with Graves' hyperthyroidism. The chain joins TRBV11-2 to TRBJ2-2, with 8 nucleotides matching TRBD2. The sequenced sample was blood. The CDR3, as DNA: TGTGCCAGCAGTCGGGAGGGAACCGGGGAGCTGTTTTTT. Encoded protein: CASSREGTGELFF. Full variable domain (remainder filled in from reference TRBV11-2 and TRBJ2-2): EAGVAQSPRYKIIEKRQSVAFWCNPISGHATLYWYQQILGQGPKLLIQFQNNGVVDDSQLPKDRFSAERLKGVDSTLKIQPAKLEDSAVYLCASSREGTGELFFGEGSRLTVL.